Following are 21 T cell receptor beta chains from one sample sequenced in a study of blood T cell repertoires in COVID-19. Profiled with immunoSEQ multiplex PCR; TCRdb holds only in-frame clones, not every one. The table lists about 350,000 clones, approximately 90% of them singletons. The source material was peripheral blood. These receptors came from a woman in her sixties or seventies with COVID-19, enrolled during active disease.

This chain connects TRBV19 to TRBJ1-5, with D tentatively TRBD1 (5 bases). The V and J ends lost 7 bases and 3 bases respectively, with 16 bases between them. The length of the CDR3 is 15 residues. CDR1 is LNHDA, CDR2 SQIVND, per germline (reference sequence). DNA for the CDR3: TGTGCCAGTACCGAAGGGGCGAGAAACAATCAGCCCCAGCATTTT. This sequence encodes CASTEGARNNQPQHF.

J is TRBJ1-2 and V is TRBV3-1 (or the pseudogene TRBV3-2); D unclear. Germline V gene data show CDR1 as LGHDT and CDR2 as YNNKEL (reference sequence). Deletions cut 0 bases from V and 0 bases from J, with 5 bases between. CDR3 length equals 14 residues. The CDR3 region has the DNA TGTGCCAGCAGCCAAGAAGGAGCTAACTATGGCTACACCTTC. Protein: CASSQEGANYGYTF.

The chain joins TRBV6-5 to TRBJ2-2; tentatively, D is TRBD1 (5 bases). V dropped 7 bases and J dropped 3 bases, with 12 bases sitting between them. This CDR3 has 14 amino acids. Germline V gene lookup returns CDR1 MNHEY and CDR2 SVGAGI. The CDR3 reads CASKRQRYTGELFF. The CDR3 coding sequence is TGTGCCAGCAAGAGACAGAGATACACCGGGGAGCTGTTTTTT.

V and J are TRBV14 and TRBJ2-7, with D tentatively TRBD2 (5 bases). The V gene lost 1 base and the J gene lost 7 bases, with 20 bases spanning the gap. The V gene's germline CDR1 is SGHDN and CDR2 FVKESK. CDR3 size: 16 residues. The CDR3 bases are TGTGCCAGCAGCCAAGTGTGGGGATCCTTCCGGGGAGAGCAGTACTTC. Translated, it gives CASSQVWGSFRGEQYF.

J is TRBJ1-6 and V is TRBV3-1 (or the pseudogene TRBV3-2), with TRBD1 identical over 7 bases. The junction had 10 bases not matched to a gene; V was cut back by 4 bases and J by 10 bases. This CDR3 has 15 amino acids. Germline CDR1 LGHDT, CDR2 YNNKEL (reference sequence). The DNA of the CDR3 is TGTGCCAGCAGCCCCCGACAGGGACGGAACTCACCCCTCCACTTT. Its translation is CASSPRQGRNSPLHF.

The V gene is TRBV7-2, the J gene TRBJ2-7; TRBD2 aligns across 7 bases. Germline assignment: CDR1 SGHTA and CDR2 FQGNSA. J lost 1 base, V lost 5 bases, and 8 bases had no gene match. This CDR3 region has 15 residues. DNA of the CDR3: TGTGCCAGCAGCACCTTTGGCGGGAGATCCTACGAGCAGTACTTC. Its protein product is CASSTFGGRSYEQYF.

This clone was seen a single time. The CDR3 here is CGGDRAHSPLHF. CDR3 coding DNA: TGTGGGGGGGACAGGGCGCATTCACCCCTCCACTTT. The chain employs TRBV21-1 and TRBJ1-6; TRBD1 is taken as the D call from the table, unchecked against the DNA. TRBV21-1 is a known pseudogene. This CDR3 has 12 residues.

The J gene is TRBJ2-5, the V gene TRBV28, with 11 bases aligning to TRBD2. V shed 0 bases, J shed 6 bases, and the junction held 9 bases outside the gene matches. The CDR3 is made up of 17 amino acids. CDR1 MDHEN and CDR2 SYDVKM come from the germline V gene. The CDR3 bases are TGTGCCAGCAGTTTATGGACCCAAACTAGCGGGGGTAAGACCCAGTACTTC. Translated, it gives CASSLWTQTSGGKTQYF.

The chain's CDR3 is CASSPGNWGNSPLHF. The DNA of the CDR3 is TGTGCCAGCAGTCCAGGGAATTGGGGTAATTCACCCCTCCACTTT. The chain couples TRBV27 to TRBJ1-6, with a possible D match to TRBD1 (5 bases). V shed 5 bases and J shed 6 bases, with 14 bases lying between them. The CDR3 consists of 15 residues. Germline CDR1 and CDR2: MNHEY and SMNVEV (reference sequence).

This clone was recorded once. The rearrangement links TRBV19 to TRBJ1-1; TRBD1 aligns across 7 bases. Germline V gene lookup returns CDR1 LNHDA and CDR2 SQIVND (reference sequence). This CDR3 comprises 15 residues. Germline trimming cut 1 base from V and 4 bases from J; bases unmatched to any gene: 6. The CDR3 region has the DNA TGTGCCAGTAGTATAGGGACAGGCCTGAGCACTGAAGCTTTCTTT. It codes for CASSIGTGLSTEAFF.

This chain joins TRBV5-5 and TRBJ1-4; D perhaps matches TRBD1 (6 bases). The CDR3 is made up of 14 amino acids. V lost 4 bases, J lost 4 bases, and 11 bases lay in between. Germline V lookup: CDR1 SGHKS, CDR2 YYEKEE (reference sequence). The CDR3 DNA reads TGTGCCAGCAGCCTACGACAGGATAATGAAAAACTGTTTTTT. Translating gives CASSLRQDNEKLFF.

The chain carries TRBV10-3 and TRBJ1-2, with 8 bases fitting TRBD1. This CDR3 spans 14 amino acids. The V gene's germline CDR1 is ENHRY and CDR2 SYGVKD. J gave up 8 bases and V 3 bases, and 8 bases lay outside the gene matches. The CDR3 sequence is CAISDPRGLGGYTF. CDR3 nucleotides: TGTGCCATCAGTGACCCCAGGGGGCTGGGGGGCTACACCTTC.

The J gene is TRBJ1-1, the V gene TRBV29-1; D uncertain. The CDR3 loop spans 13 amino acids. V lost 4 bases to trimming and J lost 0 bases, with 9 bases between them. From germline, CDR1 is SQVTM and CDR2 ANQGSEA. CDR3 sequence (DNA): TGCAGCGTTGGTAGCATTATGAACACTGAAGCTTTCTTT. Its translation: CSVGSIMNTEAFF.

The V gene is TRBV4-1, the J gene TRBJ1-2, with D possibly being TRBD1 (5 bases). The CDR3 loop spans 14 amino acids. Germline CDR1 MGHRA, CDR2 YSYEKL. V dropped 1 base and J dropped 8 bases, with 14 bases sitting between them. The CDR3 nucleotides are TGCGCCAGCAGCCAAGTCGGCAGGGCAGAAGGCTACACCTTC. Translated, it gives CASSQVGRAEGYTF.

CDR3 amino acids: CASSPGTMNTEAFF. CDR3 DNA sequence: TGTGCCAGTAGTCCTGGGACAATGAACACTGAAGCTTTCTTT. The chain has TRBV19 and TRBJ1-1; D possibly corresponds to TRBD1 (6 bases). The CDR3 contains 14 residues. V lost 5 bases and J 0 bases, leaving 10 bases between the germline ends. Per the germline V gene, CDR1 is LNHDA and CDR2 is SQIVND (reference sequence).

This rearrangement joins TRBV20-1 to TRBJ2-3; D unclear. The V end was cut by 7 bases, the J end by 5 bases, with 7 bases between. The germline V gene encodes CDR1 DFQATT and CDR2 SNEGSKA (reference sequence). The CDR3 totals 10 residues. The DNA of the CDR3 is TGCAGTGGTCACGGAGATACGCAGTATTTT. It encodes CSGHGDTQYF.

The CDR3 DNA reads as TGTGCCAGCAGCTTCACAGGGTCCGGCTATGGCTACACCTTC. Amino acid sequence: CASSFTGSGYGYTF. The chain links TRBV5-6 to TRBJ1-2, with D maybe TRBD1 (6 bases). V was cut by 2 bases and J by 4 bases, with 12 bases left in between. Germline CDR1 SGHDT, CDR2 YYEEEE. The CDR3 runs 14 residues.

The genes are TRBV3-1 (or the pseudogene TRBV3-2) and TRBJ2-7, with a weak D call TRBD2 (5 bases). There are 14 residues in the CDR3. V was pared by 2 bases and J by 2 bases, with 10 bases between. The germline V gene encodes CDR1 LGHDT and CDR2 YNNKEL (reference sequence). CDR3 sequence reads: CASSQPGIAYEQYF. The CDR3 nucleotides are TGTGCCAGCAGCCAACCGGGGATAGCCTACGAGCAGTACTTC.

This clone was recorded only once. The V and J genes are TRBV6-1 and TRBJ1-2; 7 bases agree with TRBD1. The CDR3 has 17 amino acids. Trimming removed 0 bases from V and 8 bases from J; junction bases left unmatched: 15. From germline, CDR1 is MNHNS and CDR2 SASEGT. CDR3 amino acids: CASSEAKKQGRLGGYTF. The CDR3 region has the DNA TGTGCCAGCAGTGAAGCGAAGAAACAGGGGCGTCTTGGAGGCTACACCTTC.

CDR3 bases: TGTGCCAGCAGCTCTGAGGGGGCGATGAACACTGAAGCTTTCTTT. Encoded protein: CASSSEGAMNTEAFF. This chain joins TRBV7-6 and TRBJ1-1, with 7 bases lining up with TRBD1. V shed 4 bases, J shed 0 bases, and the junction held 5 bases outside the gene matches. The CDR3 sequence is 15 residues long. Germline lookup yields CDR1 SGHVS and CDR2 FNYEAQ. The full variable domain, with the rest looked up from reference TRBV7-6 and TRBJ1-1, is GAGVSQSPRYKVTKRGQDVALRCDPISGHVSLYWYRQALGQGPEFLTYFNYEAQQDKSGLPNDRFSAERPEGSISTLTIQRTEQRDSAMYRCASSSEGAMNTEAFFGQGTRLTVV.

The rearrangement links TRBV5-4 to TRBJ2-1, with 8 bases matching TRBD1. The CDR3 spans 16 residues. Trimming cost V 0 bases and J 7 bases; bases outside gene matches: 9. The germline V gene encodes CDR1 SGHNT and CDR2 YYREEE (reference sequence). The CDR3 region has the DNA TGTGCCAGCAGCTTGGGTAGCAGGGGGCTAATGAATGAGCAGTTCTTC. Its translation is CASSLGSRGLMNEQFF. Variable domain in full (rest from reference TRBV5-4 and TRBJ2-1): ETGVTQSPTHLIKTRGQQVTLRCSSQSGHNTVSWYQQALGQGPQFIFQYYREEENGRGNFPPRFSGLQFPNYSSELNVNALELDDSALYLCASSLGSRGLMNEQFFGPGTRLTVL.